This entry features one T cell receptor (beta chain) sequence. This clonotype showed up just a few times. It has no known antigen specificity. No much larger clonotype is one base removed from it; base qualities were not supplied. The sample belongs to a study of blood T cells in healthy people across ages (dated by TCRdb to about 2015). With respect to the entire study: In model experiments, template switching captured roughly one uniquely barcoded TCR beta cDNA molecule for every two T cells. The study measured age-related changes in TCR beta repertoire diversity using deep sequencing normalized with unique cDNA molecular identifiers. Two additional independent replicas of 1 million unique cDNA reads from the same blood draw were analyzed for two donors (one aged 18 to 30 and one aged 80 or older). The donors were split into four age groups: young (average around 15 years), middle-aged (roughly 40), aged (over 55) and long-lived (roughly 86). To avoid experimental bias, donors of different ages were randomly spread across the sequencing lanes. Results the study describes overall, beyond this receptor: Estimates of total diversity from one million sequenced T cells were regarded as lower bounds and underestimates. The percentage of naive T cells measured by flow cytometry correlated strongly with observed TCR beta diversity. The long-lived group showed more naive CD4+ T cells, fewer expanded clones and increased TCR diversity than the aged group, suggesting age selection. Since profiling was done on bulk unsorted PBMCs, naive and antigen-experienced compartments could not be conclusively compared. Because the CMV infection status of the donors was unknown, age-related changes in expanded clonotypes may potentially have been confounded. Observed TCR beta diversity per million T cells fell roughly linearly with age, and a significant reduction was already apparent by age around 40.

The donors were roughly 39 Caucasian individuals from Russia, aged roughly 6 to 100 years, who were systemically healthy. Each donor gave 8 to 10 milliliters of peripheral blood, drawn into EDTA-treated Vacutainer tubes. Ficoll-Paque density-gradient centrifugation was used to isolate PBMCs, with at least 7 million per sample. Total RNA was extracted from PBMCs with Trizol reagent, with at least 6 micrograms obtained per sample. For every donor, an aliquot of PBMCs went through flow cytometry to measure the percentages of naive CD45RAhigh/CD27high T cells. V is cut back by 2 bases and J by 8 bases, with 4 bases in the junction unmatched. The CDR3 goes from the cysteine to the phenylalanine over 12 residues. The CDR3 DNA has 36 bases and is translated from base 1. The germline V gene specifies SQVTM as CDR1 and ANQGSEA as CDR2. Libraries were made using 5' RACE. Sequencing was carried out with an Illumina HiSeq 2500. A second PCR of roughly 7 to 11 cycles was performed with a sample-barcoded 5' primer and a J-beta primer mix. A template-switch 5' adaptor carrying 12 random nucleotides introduced a unique molecular identifier onto each TCR beta cDNA molecule. Each sample yielded at least 3 million CDR3-containing paired-end reads. First-strand cDNA synthesis was performed from all RNA using the Mint cDNA synthesis kit, with priming by a TRBC-specific oligonucleotide. All cDNA was treated with uracil-DNA glycosylase and then went through a first 18-cycle PCR with the universal primers M1SS and BC2_uni_R. Per the original workflow: Each sample was normalized by randomly selecting 1 million high-quality reads, each carrying a distinct molecular identifier. Instead of being binned into consensus sequences, reads with shared molecular identifiers were discarded. MiTCR, with a Q25 quality threshold and the strictest error-elimination algorithm, was used for CDR3 identification, clonotype clustering and error correction. A nonparametric unseen species model with Euler transformation was used to estimate lower-bound total TCR beta diversity. The public sequencing data were trimmed at Q25 with fastp and processed into clonotypes with MiXCR by TCRdb, which kept only in-frame beta chains. Records with the same CDR3 protein are collapsed into one entry carrying the most frequent genes and DNA. The V and J calls here are based on TCRdb, not the publication. The table for this sample lists about 780,000 distinct CDR3 sequences; about 47% of them were counted only once. Over 15% of the sample goes to the ten largest clones.

Sequencing was done on a sample of blood. In this chain, TRBV29-1 is recombined with TRBJ2-7; 9 junctional bases match TRBD2. The receptor's source is an elderly man in good health. The CDR3 protein is CSVEWREGQQYF. The nucleotides read TGCAGCGTTGAATGGCGGGAGGGGCAGCAGTACTTC.